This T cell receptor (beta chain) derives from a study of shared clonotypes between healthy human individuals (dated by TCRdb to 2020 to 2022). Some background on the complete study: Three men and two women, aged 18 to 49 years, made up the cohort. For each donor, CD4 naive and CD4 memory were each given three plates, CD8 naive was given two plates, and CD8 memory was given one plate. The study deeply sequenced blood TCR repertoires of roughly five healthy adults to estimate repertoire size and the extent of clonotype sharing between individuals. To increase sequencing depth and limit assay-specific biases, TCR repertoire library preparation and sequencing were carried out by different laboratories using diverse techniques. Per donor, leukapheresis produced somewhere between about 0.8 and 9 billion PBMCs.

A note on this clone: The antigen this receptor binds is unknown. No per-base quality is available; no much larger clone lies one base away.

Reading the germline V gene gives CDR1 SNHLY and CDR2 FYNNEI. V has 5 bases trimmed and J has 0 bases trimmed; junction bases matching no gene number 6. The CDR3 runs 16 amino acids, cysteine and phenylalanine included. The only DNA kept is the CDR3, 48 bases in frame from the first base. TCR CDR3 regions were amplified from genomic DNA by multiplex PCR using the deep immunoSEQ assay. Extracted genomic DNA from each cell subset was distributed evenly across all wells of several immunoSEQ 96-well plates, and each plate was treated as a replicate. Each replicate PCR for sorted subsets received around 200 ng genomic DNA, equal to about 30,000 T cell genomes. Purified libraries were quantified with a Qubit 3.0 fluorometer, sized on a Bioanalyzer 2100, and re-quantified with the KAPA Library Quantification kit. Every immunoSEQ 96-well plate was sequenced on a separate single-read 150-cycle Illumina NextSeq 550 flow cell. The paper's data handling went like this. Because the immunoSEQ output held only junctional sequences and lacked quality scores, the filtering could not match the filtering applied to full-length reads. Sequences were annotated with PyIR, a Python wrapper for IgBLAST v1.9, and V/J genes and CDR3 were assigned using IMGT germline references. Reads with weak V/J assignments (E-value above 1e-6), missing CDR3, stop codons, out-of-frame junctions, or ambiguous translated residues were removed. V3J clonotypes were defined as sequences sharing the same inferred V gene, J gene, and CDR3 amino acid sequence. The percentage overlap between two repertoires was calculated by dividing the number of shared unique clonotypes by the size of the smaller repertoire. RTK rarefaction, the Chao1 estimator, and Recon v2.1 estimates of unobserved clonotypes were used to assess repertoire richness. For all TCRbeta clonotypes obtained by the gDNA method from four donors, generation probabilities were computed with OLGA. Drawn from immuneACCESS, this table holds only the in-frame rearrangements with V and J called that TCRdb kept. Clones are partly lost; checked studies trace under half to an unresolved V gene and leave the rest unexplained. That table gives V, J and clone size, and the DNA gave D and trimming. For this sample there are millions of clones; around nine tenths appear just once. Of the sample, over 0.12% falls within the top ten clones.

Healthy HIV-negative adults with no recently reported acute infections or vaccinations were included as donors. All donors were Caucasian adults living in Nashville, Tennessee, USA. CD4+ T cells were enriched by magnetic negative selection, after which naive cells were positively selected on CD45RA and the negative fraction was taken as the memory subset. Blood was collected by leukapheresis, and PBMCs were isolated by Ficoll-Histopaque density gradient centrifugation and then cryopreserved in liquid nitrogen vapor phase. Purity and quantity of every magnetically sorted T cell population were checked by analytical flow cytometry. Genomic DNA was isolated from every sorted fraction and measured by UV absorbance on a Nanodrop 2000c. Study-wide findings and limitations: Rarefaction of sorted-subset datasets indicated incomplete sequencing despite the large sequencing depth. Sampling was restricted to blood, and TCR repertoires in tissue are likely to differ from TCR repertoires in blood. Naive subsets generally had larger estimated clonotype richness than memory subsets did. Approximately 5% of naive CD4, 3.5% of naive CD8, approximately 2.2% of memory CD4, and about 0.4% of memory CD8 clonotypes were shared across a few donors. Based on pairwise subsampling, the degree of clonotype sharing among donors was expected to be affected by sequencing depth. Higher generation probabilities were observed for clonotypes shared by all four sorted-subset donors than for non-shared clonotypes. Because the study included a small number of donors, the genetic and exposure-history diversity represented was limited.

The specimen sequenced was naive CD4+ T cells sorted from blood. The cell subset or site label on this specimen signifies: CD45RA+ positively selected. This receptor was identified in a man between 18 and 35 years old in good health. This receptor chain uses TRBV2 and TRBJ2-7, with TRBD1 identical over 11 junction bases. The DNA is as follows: TGTGCCAGCAGTTCACGGGGGACAGGGGGCTCCTACGAGCAGTACTTC. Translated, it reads CASSSRGTGGSYEQYF.